This TCR beta chain was recovered during a study of blood T cell repertoires in COVID-19. About the research overall: Material from acute and convalescent COVID-19 was sourced from the United States, Italy and Spain. PBMCs, B-cell-depleted T cells, or T cells were the source of the cDNA or gDNA that made up the material.

J was trimmed by 7 bases and V by 2 bases; bases with no gene match: 10. The CDR3 contains 16 residues. Germline CDR1 is SEHNR and CDR2 is FQNEAQ (reference sequence). Enrolled through a virtual design, the participants were between roughly 18 and 90 years of age and came from about two dozen US areas. The study assigned cohorts using participant-reported clinical history. The protocol was immunoSEQ multiplex PCR, while the TCRdb copy is restricted to in-frame clones and leaves out a portion. Seen here are some 420,000 clones, 75% to 90% observed once, and the top ten hold around 1.1%. Sequencing was carried out using PBMCs or T cells enriched from blood (not recorded which). The rearrangement links TRBV7-9 to TRBJ2-5, with 10 nucleotides matching TRBD2. The clonotype originates from a man younger than 40 who had recovered from COVID-19. The CDR3: CASSLRTSGIVGTQYF. The CDR3 nucleotides are TGTGCCAGCAGCTTACGTACTAGCGGGATCGTCGGGACCCAGTACTTC. The complete variable domain, with remaining parts taken from reference TRBV7-9 and TRBJ2-5, reads DTGVSQNPRHKITKRGQNVTFRCDPISEHNRLYWYRQTLGQGPEFLTYFQNEAQLEKSRLLSDRFSAERPKGSFSTLEIQRTEQGDSAMYLCASSLRTSGIVGTQYFGPGTRLLVL.